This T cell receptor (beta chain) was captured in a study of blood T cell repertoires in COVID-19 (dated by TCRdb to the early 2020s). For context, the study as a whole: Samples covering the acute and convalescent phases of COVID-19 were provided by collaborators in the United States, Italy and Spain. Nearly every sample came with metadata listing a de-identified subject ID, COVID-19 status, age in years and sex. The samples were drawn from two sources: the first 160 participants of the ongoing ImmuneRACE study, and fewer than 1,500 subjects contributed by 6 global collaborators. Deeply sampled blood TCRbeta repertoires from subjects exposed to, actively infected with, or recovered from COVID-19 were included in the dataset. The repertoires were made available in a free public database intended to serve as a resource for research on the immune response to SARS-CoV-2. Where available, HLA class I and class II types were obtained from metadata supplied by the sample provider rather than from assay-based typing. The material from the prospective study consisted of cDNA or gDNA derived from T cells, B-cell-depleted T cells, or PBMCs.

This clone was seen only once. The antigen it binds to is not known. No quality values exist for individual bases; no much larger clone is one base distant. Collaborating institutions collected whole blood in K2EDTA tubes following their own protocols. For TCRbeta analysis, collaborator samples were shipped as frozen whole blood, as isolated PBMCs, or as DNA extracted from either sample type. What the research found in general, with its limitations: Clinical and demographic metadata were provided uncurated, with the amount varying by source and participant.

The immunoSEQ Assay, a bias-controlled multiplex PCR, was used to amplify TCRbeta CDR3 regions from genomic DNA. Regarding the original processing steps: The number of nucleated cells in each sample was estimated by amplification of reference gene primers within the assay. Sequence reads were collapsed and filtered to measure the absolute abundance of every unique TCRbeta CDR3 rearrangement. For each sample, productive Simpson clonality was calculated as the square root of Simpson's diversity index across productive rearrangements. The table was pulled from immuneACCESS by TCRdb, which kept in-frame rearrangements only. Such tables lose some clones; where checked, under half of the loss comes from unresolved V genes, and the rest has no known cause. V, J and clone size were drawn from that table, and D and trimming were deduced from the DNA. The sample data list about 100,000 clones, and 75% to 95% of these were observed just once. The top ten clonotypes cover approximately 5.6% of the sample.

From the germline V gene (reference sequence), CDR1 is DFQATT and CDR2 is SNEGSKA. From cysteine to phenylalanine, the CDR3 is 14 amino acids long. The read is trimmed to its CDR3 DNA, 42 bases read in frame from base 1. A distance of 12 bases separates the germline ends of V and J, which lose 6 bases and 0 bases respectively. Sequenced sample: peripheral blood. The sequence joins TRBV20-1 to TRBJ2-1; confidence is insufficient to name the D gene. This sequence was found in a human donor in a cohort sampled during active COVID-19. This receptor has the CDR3 CSASRVYSYNEQFF. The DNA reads TGCAGTGCGAGTCGGGTTTACTCCTACAATGAGCAGTTCTTC.